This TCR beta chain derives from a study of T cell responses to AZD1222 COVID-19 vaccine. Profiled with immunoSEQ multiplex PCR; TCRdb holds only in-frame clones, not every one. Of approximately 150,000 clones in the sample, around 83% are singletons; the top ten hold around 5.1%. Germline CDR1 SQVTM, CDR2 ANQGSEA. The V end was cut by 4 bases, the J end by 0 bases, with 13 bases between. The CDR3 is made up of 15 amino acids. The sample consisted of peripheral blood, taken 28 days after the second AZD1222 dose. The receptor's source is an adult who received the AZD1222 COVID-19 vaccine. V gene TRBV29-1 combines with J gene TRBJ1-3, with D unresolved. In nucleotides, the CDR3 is TGCAGCGTTGTCTCCGAGTGGCCCTCTGGAAACACCATATATTTT. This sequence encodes CSVVSEWPSGNTIYF. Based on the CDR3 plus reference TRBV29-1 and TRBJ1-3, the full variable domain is SAVISQKPSRDICQRGTSLTIQCQVDSQVTMMFWYRQQPGQSLTLIATANQGSEATYESGFVIDKFPISRPNLTFSTLTVSNMSPEDSSIYLCSVVSEWPSGNTIYFGEGSWLTVV.